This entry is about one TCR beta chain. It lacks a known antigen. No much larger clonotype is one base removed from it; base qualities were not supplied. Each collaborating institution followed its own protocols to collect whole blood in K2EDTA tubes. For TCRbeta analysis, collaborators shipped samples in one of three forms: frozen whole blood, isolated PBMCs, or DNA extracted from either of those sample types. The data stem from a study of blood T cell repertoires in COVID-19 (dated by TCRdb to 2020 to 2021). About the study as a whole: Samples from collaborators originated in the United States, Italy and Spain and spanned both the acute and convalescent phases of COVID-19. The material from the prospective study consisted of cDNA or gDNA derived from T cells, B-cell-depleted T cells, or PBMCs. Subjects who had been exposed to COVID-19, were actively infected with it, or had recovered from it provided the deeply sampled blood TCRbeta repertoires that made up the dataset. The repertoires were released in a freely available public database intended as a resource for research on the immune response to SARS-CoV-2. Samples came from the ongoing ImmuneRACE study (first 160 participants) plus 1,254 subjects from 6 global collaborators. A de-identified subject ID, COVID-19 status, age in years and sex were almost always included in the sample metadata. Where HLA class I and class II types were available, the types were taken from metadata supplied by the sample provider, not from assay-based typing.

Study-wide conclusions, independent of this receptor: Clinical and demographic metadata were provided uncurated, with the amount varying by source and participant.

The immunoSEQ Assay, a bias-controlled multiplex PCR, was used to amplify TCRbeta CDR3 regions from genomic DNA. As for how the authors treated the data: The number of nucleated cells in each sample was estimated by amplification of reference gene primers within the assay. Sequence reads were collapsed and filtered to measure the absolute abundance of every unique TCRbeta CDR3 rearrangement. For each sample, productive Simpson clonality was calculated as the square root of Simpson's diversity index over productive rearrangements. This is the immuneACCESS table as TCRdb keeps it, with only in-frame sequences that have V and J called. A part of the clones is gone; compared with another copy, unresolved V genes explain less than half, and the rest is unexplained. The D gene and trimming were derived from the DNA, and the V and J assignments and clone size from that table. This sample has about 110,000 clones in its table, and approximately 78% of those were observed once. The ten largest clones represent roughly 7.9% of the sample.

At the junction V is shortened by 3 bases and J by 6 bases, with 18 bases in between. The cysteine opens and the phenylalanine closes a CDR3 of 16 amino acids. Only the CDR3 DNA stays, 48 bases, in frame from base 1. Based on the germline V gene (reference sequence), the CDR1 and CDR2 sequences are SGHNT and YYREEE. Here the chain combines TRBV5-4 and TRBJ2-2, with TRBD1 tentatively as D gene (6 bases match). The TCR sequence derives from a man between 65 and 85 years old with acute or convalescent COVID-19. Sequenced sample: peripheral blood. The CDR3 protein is CASSSGTPENAGELFF. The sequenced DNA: TGTGCCAGCAGCTCGGGGACACCGGAGAATGCCGGGGAGCTGTTTTTT.